Below, 15 T cell receptor beta chains from the same sample are listed, as sequenced in a study of blood T cell repertoires in COVID-19. Profiling relied on immunoSEQ multiplex PCR, and the TCRdb table lists in-frame clones only, not all of them. The repertoire consists of 150,000 to 200,000 clones, with roughly four fifths occurring once and the leading ten covering roughly 14%. Sequenced material: peripheral blood. The receptor source for this set is a man between 45 and 60 years old who had recovered from COVID-19.

The chain carries TRBV7-8 and TRBJ2-3; D call uncertain. V lost 2 bases, J lost 3 bases, and 9 bases lay in between. CDR1 and CDR2 from the germline V gene are SGHVS and FQNEAQ. This CDR3 contains 14 residues. The CDR3 DNA follows: TGTGCCAGCAGCTTATTATCTAGTACAGATACGCAGTATTTT. Protein sequence: CASSLLSSTDTQYF.

This sequence joins TRBV7-3 and TRBJ2-1; D possibly corresponds to TRBD2 (6 bases). The CDR3 contains 14 residues. Trimming stripped 2 bases from V and 10 bases from J, with 15 bases between. Per the germline V gene, CDR1 is SGHTA and CDR2 is FQGTGA. The CDR3 nucleotides read TGTGCCAGCAGCTTAGGAGGGCCCAGGGTCGAGCAGTTCTTC. Amino acid sequence: CASSLGGPRVEQFF.

Here the CDR3 reads CASSPGLANWEDTQYF. The CDR3 bases are TGTGCCAGCAGCCCCGGACTAGCGAATTGGGAGGATACGCAGTATTTT. This chain joins TRBV7-2 and TRBJ2-3; 9 bases are shared with TRBD2. J gave up 6 bases and V 5 bases, and 12 bases lay outside the gene matches. Per the germline V gene, CDR1 is SGHTA and CDR2 is FQGNSA. The CDR3 runs to 16 residues.

The sample holds one count of this clone. The V and J genes are TRBV10-3 and TRBJ2-5; D possibly corresponds to TRBD2 (7 bases). Germline V gene sequence: CDR1 ENHRY, CDR2 SYGVKD. The CDR3 has 16 residues. V lost 8 bases and J lost 6, with 25 bases in between. Here the CDR3 reads CAIVGLERDNPQTQYF. The CDR3, as DNA: TGTGCCATCGTCGGCCTAGAGCGGGACAACCCCCAGACCCAGTACTTC.

The rearrangement joins TRBV4-1 to TRBJ1-1; unclear D gene. The ends were cut back, 1 base at V and 4 bases at J, with 7 bases in the middle. The germline gives CDR1 MGHRA, CDR2 YSYEKL. This CDR3 has 13 amino acids. CDR3 protein: CASSQGAGTEAFF. As DNA, the CDR3 is TGCGCCAGCAGCCAAGGGGCGGGCACTGAAGCTTTCTTT.

J is TRBJ1-5 and V is TRBV9, with a weak D call TRBD1 (5 bases). Per germline, CDR1 SGDLS and CDR2 YYNGEE. V shed 3 bases and J shed 6 bases, with 13 bases lying between them. The CDR3 consists of 14 residues. Here the CDR3 reads CASSEGQGPQPQHF. CDR3 sequence (DNA): TGTGCCAGCAGCGAGGGGCAGGGCCCTCAGCCCCAGCATTTT.

V gene TRBV2 combines with J gene TRBJ2-3, with TRBD2 identical over 11 bases. The CDR3 consists of 16 residues. Germline values: CDR1 SNHLY, CDR2 FYNNEI. Losses at the gene ends were 1 base for V and 3 bases for J; bases not matched to a gene: 3. For the CDR3, the DNA is TGTGCCAGCAGTGAAGTAGCGGGAGGGGGAACAGATACGCAGTATTTT. Protein product: CASSEVAGGGTDTQYF.

The chain recombines TRBV28 with TRBJ1-3; 7 bases line up with TRBD1. CDR3 length: 14 residues. The trim removed 2 bases at V and 2 bases at J, leaving 0 bases unmatched. The germline V gene has CDR1 MDHEN and CDR2 SYDVKM. CDR3 nucleotides: TGTGCCAGCAGTTTACAGGGGGCTGGAAACACCATATATTTT. Translated: CASSLQGAGNTIYF.

This clone was seen a single time. V gene TRBV4-1 combines with J gene TRBJ2-4, with 16 bases identical to TRBD2. The CDR3 contains 18 residues. V trimming: 4 bases; J trimming: 2 bases; junction bases outside the gene matches: 5. Per germline, CDR1 MGHRA and CDR2 YSYEKL. The CDR3 spells CASSLPGLAGGPKNIQYF. CDR3 DNA sequence: TGCGCCAGCAGCCTTCCGGGACTAGCGGGAGGGCCCAAAAACATTCAGTACTTC.

The V gene is TRBV20-1, the J gene TRBJ2-1; tentative D call: TRBD1 (5 bases). Germline V gene sequence: CDR1 DFQATT, CDR2 SNEGSKA (reference sequence). The CDR3 loop spans 13 amino acids. Trimming pared 3 bases from V and 0 bases from J, leaving 6 bases between. The CDR3 DNA reads TGCAGTGCTAGTGACAGCTCCTACAATGAGCAGTTCTTC. Its protein product is CSASDSSYNEQFF.

This chain joins TRBV7-7 and TRBJ2-1, with 11 positions matching TRBD2. Germline CDR1 reads SSHAT; CDR2 reads FNYEAQ (reference sequence). Trimming cost V 5 bases and J 10 bases; bases outside gene matches: 10. This CDR3 is 15 amino acids long. CDR3 sequence reads: CASSLGTSGASEQFF. In DNA form, the CDR3 reads TGTGCCAGCAGCCTGGGGACTAGCGGCGCGTCGGAGCAGTTCTTC. Complete variable domain (other parts from reference TRBV7-7 and TRBJ2-1): GAGVSQSPRYKVTKRGQDVTLRCDPISSHATLYWYQQALGQGPEFLTYFNYEAQPDKSGLPSDRFSAERPEGSISTLTIQRTEQRDSAMYRCASSLGTSGASEQFFGPGTRLTVL.

This chain links TRBV10-3 with TRBJ1-4, with 7 nucleotides matching TRBD1. V was pared by 6 bases and J by 5 bases, with 0 bases of the junction left unmatched. There are 12 residues in the CDR3. In germline, CDR1 is ENHRY, CDR2 SYGVKD. The CDR3 DNA reads TGTGCCATCAGCAGGGGGAATGAAAAACTGTTTTTT. Translated, it gives CAISRGNEKLFF.

The chain is built from TRBV9 and TRBJ1-3; TRBD1 matches at 8 bases. The CDR3 extends over 19 amino acids. The junction had 17 bases not matched to a gene; V was cut back by 4 bases and J by 2 bases. From germline, CDR1 is SGDLS and CDR2 YYNGEE. As DNA, the CDR3 is TGTGCCAGCAGCACCCACCGGGACAGGCGAGGGTTCGCTGGAAACACCATATATTTT. It translates to CASSTHRDRRGFAGNTIYF.

The CDR3 here is CASSAGLAVSTDTQYF. CDR3 in DNA: TGTGCCAGCAGCGCGGGACTAGCGGTGAGCACAGATACGCAGTATTTT. This rearrangement joins TRBV5-4 to TRBJ2-3, with 11 nucleotides matching TRBD2. Germline lookup yields CDR1 SGHNT and CDR2 YYREEE (reference sequence). CDR3 size: 16 residues. The V and J ends lost 4 bases and 0 bases, in that order; junction bases with no gene match: 4.

The rearrangement uses TRBV19 and TRBJ2-7; tentatively, D is TRBD1 (6 bases). Germline-derived CDR1 and CDR2 are LNHDA and SQIVND (reference sequence). This CDR3 has 14 residues. Deletions cut 6 bases from V and 0 bases from J, with 12 bases between. This chain's CDR3 is CASSPDRFSYEQYF. In nucleotides, the CDR3 is TGTGCCAGTAGCCCGGACAGATTCTCCTACGAGCAGTACTTC.